The 14 T cell receptor beta chains given below trace back to one sample, sequenced in a study of T cells in women clearing cervical HPV infection. Produced via immunoSEQ multiplex PCR; TCRdb's table is partial and in-frame only. This table lists some 46,000 clones. Material for sequencing was blood buffy coat. These receptors came from a woman between 18 and 69 years old with a cervical HPV16 infection that either progressed to CIN3+ or cleared (not recorded which).

The DNA read from the CDR3 is TGCAGTGCTAGAGTCATCGGGGGCACAGATACG. It translates to CSARVIGGTDT. The whole CDR3 sequence reads CSARVIGGTDTQYF. V is TRBV20-1 and J is TRBJ2-3; possibly TRBD2 for D (5 bases). Read data end 3 residues before the CDR3 end; the end is taken from the germline J gene. V lost 1 base to trimming and J lost 1 base, with 9 bases between them. CDR1 DFQATT and CDR2 SNEGSKA come from the germline V gene (reference sequence). The CDR3 is 14 residues long.

Turning to this clone: A read error may produce the germline difference seen at one junction end. Coverage ceases 3 residues before the CDR3 finishes, and the germline J gene fills in the end. V gene TRBV7-7 combines with J gene TRBJ2-5; 12 bases line up with TRBD2. Germline assignment: CDR1 SSHAT and CDR2 FNYEAQ (reference sequence). The CDR3 is 15 amino acids. The CDR3 bases that were read are TGTGCTAGCAGCTGGGGACTAGCGGGTGCGGAGACC. Protein sequence: CASSWGLAGAET. The complete CDR3 sequence is CASSWGLAGAETQYF. Variable domain in full (rest from reference TRBV7-7 and TRBJ2-5): GAGVSQSPRYKVTKRGQDVTLRCDPISSHATLYWYQQALGQGPEFLTYFNYEAQPDKSGLPSDRFSAERPEGSISTLTIQRTEQRDSAMYRCASSWGLAGAETQYFGPGTRLLVL.

Comments on this clone: Read data end 3 residues before the CDR3 end; the end is taken from the germline J gene. The chain joins TRBV20-1 to TRBJ1-2, with TRBD1 matching over 9 bases. There are 16 residues in the CDR3. Germline V lookup: CDR1 DFQATT, CDR2 SNEGSKA (reference sequence). J gave up 0 bases and V 1 base, and 6 bases lay outside the gene matches. CDR3 loop: CSARGLQGASNYGYTF. The CDR3 DNA, read in part, is TGCAGTGCTAGAGGGTTACAGGGGGCGTCTAACTATGGC.

A remark on this clone: The read ends 3 residues early relative to the CDR3; the germline J gene fills the gap. This chain connects TRBV20-1 to TRBJ1-1, with D unresolved. Germline-derived CDR1 and CDR2 are DFQATT and SNEGSKA (reference sequence). The V gene lost 3 bases and the J gene lost 1 base, with 9 bases spanning the gap. CDR3 length: 13 amino acids. The sequenced part of the CDR3 DNA is TGCAGTGCTAGTGAAATCAGGAACACTGAA. This sequence encodes CSASEIRNTE. The CDR3 in its entirety is CSASEIRNTEAFF.

With regard to this clone: Read coverage stops 3 residues before the CDR3 terminus; the germline J gene supplies the remainder. This sequence joins TRBV30 and TRBJ2-7, with D possibly TRBD2 on 5 matching bases. Trimming cost V 2 bases and J 3 bases, with 8 bases left between them. The V gene's germline CDR1 is GTSNPN and CDR2 SVGIG (reference sequence). CDR3 length: 12 amino acids. Incomplete CDR3 DNA: TGTGCCTGGAGTACCCGGGGCTACGAG. This translates into CAWSTRGYE. The whole CDR3 sequence reads CAWSTRGYEQYF.

As for this clone: With the read ending 3 residues before the CDR3 end, the germline J gene is used to fill in that end. The V and J genes are TRBV19 and TRBJ1-3, with 11 bases matching TRBD1. With V trimmed by 5 bases and J by 1 base, 4 bases remained unmatched. The CDR3 has 16 amino acids. Germline values: CDR1 LNHDA, CDR2 SQIVND (reference sequence). The sequenced CDR3 bases are TGTGCCAGTAGTGCCGGGACAGGGGGATCTGGAAACACC. This encodes CASSAGTGGSGNT. The entire CDR3 protein reads CASSAGTGGSGNTIYF.

A note on this clone: Read data end 3 residues before the CDR3 end; the end is taken from the germline J gene. This chain uses TRBV7-9 with TRBJ2-7, with TRBD2 matching 7 bases. V gave up 1 base and J gave up 4 bases; unmatched junction bases: 4. There are 14 residues in the CDR3. The germline V gene encodes CDR1 SEHNR and CDR2 FQNEAQ (reference sequence). This CDR3 reads CASSLVPGGYEQYF. CDR3 DNA (partial): TGTGCCAGCAGCTTAGTGCCCGGGGGGTACGAG.

A note on this clone: The read falls 3 residues short of the CDR3 end, and the missing part is taken from the germline J gene. V is TRBV6-2 or TRBV6-3 and J is TRBJ2-2, with 8 bases identical to TRBD2. Germline values: CDR1 MNHEY, CDR2 SVGEGT. J was trimmed by 2 bases and V by 2 bases; bases with no gene match: 4. This CDR3 has 16 amino acids. CDR3 sequence reads: CASSYRSGRNTGELFF. The sequenced part of the CDR3 DNA is TGTGCCAGCAGTTACAGGAGCGGGAGAAACACCGGGGAG.

Partial CDR3 DNA: TGTGCCAGCTCAAACGCGGCAACTAATGAAAAA. Protein: CASSNAATNEK. The full-length CDR3 reads as CASSNAATNEKLFF. The gene calls are TRBV18 and TRBJ1-4; D call uncertain. The CDR3 end falls 3 residues outside the read, so it is completed with the germline J gene. This CDR3 comprises 14 residues. Germline V gene sequence: CDR1 KGHSH, CDR2 LQKENI. V gave up 5 bases and J gave up 0 bases, with 7 bases separating them.

To note about this clone: The read stops 3 residues short of the end of the CDR3; the missing end is completed from the germline J gene. The V call is TRBV5-6, the J call TRBJ1-1; tentatively, D is TRBD1 (6 bases). Per the germline V gene, CDR1 is SGHDT and CDR2 is YYEEEE. The V end was cut by 2 bases, the J end by 2 bases, with 7 bases between. The CDR3 has 13 amino acids. CDR3 in amino acids: CASSLQGNTEAFF. Incomplete CDR3 DNA: TGTGCCAGCAGCTTACAGGGAAACACTGAA. Looking up the rest from reference TRBV5-6 and TRBJ1-1 gives the full variable domain: DAGVTQSPTHLIKTRGQQVTLRCSPKSGHDTVSWYQQALGQGPQFIFQYYEEEERQRGNFPDRFSGHQFPNYSSELNVNALLLGDSALYLCASSLQGNTEAFFGQGTRLTVV.

Notes on this clone: The CDR3 extends 3 residues past the end of the read, so its final part is completed from the germline J gene. This chain joins TRBV30 and TRBJ1-1, with TRBD1 as a possible D gene (6 bases). This CDR3 contains 14 residues. Between the trimmed V and J ends, which lost 2 bases and 7 bases, there was a span of 17 bases. Per germline, CDR1 GTSNPN and CDR2 SVGIG (reference sequence). CDR3 DNA (partial): TGTGCCTGGAGTTCTCGGGGGGCTCGGGGTGAA. Translating it yields CAWSSRGARGE. The entire CDR3 protein reads CAWSSRGARGEAFF.

A word on this clone: The read is 3 residues too short to cover the CDR3 end, so that end is filled in from the germline J gene. V is TRBV30 and J is TRBJ2-7; D is ambiguous. This CDR3 contains 12 residues. V was trimmed by 4 bases and J by 4 bases, leaving 11 bases between them. Germline V gives CDR1 GTSNPN, CDR2 SVGIG (reference sequence). This CDR3 reads CAWIHSTYEQYF. The part of the CDR3 DNA that was read is TGTGCCTGGATACATTCCACGTACGAG.

In the case of this clone: The observed sequence ends 3 residues before the CDR3 terminus, with the missing tail filled in from the germline J gene. This chain uses TRBV7-3 with TRBJ2-1; 11 positions match TRBD2. The germline CDR1 and CDR2 sequences are SGHTA and FQGTGA. This CDR3 has 15 amino acids. V lost 1 base, J lost 8 bases, and 4 bases stayed unmatched. The CDR3 spells CASSLIAGGPYEQFF. CDR3 DNA, as far as it was read: TGTGCCAGCAGCTTAATAGCGGGGGGGCCCTATGAG.

Concerning this clone: The read terminates 3 residues ahead of where the CDR3 ends, so the germline J gene completes it. The chain is built from TRBV5-6 and TRBJ2-1; no clear D. This CDR3 is 15 amino acids long. CDR1 SGHDT and CDR2 YYEEEE come from the germline V gene. The V and J ends lost 4 bases and 2 bases respectively, with 13 bases between them. The sequenced CDR3 bases are TGTGCCAGCAGCGGAACAGATTATACCTACAATGAG. It translates to CASSGTDYTYNE. The whole CDR3 protein reads CASSGTDYTYNEQFF. Full variable domain (rest looked up from reference TRBV5-6 and TRBJ2-1): DAGVTQSPTHLIKTRGQQVTLRCSPKSGHDTVSWYQQALGQGPQFIFQYYEEEERQRGNFPDRFSGHQFPNYSSELNVNALLLGDSALYLCASSGTDYTYNEQFFGPGTRLTVL.